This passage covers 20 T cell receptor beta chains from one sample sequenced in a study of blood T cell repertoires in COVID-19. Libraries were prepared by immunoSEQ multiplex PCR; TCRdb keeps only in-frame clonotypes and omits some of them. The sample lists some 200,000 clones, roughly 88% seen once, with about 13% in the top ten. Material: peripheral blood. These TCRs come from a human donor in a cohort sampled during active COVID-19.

CDR3 loop: CASSPRTGVNTEAFF. CDR3 DNA: TGTGCCAGCTCACCACGGACAGGGGTGAACACTGAAGCTTTCTTT. V is TRBV18 and J is TRBJ1-1; 9 bases are shared with TRBD1. The CDR3 extends over 15 amino acids. V lost 1 base to trimming and J lost 0 bases; unmatched junction nucleotides: 0. CDR1 and CDR2 from the germline V gene are KGHSH and LQKENI.

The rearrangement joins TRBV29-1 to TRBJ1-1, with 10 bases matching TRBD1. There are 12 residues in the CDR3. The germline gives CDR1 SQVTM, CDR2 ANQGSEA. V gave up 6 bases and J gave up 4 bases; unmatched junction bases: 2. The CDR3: CSVDRGVTEAFF. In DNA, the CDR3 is TGCAGCGTGGACAGGGGGGTCACTGAAGCTTTCTTT.

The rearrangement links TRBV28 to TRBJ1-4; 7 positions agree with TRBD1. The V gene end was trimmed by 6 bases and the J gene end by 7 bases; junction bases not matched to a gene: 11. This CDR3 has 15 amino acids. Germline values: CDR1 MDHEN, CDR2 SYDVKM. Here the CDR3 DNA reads TGTGCCAGCAGCCGCCCCAGGGGGAGCGGTGAAAAACTGTTTTTT. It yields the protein CASSRPRGSGEKLFF. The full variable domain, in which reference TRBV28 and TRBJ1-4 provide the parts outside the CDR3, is DVKVTQSSRYLVKRTGEKVFLECVQDMDHENMFWYRQDPGLGLRLIYFSYDVKMKEKGDIPEGYSVSREKKERFSLILESASTNQTSMYLCASSRPRGSGEKLFFGSGTQLSVL.

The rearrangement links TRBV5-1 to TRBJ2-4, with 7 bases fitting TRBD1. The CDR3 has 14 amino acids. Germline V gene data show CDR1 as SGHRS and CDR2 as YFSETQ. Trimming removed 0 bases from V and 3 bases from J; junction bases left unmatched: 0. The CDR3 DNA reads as TGCGCCAGCAGCTTGGGGGACAGCAAAAACATTCAGTACTTC. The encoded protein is CASSLGDSKNIQYF.

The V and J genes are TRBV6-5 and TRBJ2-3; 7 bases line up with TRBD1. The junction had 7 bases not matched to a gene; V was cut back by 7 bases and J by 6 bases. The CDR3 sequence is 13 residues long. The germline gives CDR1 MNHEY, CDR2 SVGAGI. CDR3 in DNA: TGTGCCAGCAAGAAGACAGGGCGCGATACGCAGTATTTT. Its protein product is CASKKTGRDTQYF.

CDR3 nucleotides: TGTGCCAGCAGCTACACTAGGGTCGGGGAGACCCAGTACTTC. This gives the protein CASSYTRVGETQYF. The rearrangement links TRBV11-2 to TRBJ2-5, with TRBD2 as a possible D gene (5 bases). Looked up from germline, CDR1 is SGHAT and CDR2 is FQNNGV. Deletions cut 4 bases from V and 5 bases from J, with 14 bases between. The CDR3 covers 14 residues.

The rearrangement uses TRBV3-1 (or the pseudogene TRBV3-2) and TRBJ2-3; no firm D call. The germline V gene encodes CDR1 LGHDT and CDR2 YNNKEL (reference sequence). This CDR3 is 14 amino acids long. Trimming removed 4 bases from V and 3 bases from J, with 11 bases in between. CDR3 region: CASSRSVGTDTQYF. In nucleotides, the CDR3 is TGTGCCAGCAGCCGAAGCGTCGGGACAGATACGCAGTATTTT.

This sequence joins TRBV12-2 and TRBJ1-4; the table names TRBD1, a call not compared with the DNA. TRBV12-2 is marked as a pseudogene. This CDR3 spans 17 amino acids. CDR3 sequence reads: CASRFPRQGRWDEKLFF. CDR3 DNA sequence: TGTGCAAGTCGCTTTCCGAGACAGGGGAGGTGGGATGAAAAACTGTTTTTT.

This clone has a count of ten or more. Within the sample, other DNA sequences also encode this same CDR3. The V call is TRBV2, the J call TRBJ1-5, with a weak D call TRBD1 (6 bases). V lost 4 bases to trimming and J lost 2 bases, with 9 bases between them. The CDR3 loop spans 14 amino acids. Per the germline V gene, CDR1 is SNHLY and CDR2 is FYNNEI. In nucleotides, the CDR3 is TGTGCCAGCAGTGTCAACAGGGGCAATCAGCCCCAGCATTTT. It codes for CASSVNRGNQPQHF.

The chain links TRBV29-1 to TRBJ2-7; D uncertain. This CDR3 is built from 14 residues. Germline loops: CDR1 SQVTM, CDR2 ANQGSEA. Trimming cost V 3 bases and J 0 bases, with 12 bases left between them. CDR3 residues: CSVEVSLSSYEQYF. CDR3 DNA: TGCAGCGTTGAGGTGTCACTGAGCTCCTACGAGCAGTACTTC.

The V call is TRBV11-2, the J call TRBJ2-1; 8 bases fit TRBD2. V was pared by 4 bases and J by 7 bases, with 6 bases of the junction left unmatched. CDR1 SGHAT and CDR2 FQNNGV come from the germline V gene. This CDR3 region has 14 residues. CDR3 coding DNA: TGTGCCAGCAGCTCCCTAGCGGGTACTAATGAGCAGTTCTTC. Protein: CASSSLAGTNEQFF.

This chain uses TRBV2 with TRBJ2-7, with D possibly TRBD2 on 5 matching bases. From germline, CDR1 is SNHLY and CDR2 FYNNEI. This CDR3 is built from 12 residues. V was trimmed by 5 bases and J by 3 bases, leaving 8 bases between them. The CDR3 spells CASSTTSYEQYF. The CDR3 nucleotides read TGTGCCAGCAGTACTACTAGCTACGAGCAGTACTTC.

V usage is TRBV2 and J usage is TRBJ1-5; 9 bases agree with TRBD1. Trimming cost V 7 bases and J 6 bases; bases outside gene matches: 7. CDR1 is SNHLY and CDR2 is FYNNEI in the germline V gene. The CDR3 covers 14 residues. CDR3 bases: TGTGCCAGCACAACTGGACAGGGGACTCAGCCCCAGCATTTT. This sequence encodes CASTTGQGTQPQHF.

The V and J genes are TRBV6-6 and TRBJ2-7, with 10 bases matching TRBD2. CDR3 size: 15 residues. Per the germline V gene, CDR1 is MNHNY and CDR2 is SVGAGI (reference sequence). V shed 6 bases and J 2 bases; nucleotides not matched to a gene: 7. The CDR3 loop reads CASRTTSGHTYEQYF. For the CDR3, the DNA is TGTGCCAGCAGAACGACTAGCGGGCATACCTACGAGCAGTACTTC.

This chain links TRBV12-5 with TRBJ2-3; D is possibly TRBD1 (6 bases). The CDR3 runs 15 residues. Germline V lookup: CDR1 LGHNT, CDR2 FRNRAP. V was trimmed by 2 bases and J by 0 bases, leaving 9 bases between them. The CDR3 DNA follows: TGTGCTAGTGGTTTGTTGGGGGCAAGCACAGATACGCAGTATTTT. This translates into CASGLLGASTDTQYF.

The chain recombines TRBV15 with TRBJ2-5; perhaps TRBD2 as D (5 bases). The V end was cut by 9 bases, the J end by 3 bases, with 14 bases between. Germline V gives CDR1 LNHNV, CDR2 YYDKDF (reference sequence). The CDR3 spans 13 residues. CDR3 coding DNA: TGTGCCACTTTAAAGCCAGCGGAAGAGACCCAGTACTTC. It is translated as CATLKPAEETQYF.

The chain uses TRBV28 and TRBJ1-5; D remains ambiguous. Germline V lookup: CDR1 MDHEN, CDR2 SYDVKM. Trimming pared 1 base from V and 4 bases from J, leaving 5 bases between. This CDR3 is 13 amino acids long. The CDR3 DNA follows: TGTGCCAGCAGTTTATTCGGGAATCAGCCCCAGCATTTT. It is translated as CASSLFGNQPQHF.

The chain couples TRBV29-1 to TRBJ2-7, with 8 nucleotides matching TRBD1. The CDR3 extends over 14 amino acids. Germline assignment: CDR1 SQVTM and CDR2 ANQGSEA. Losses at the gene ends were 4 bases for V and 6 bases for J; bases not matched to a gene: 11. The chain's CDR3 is CSVARGQGAIEQYF. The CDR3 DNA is TGCAGCGTTGCTCGCGGTCAGGGGGCGATCGAGCAGTACTTC.

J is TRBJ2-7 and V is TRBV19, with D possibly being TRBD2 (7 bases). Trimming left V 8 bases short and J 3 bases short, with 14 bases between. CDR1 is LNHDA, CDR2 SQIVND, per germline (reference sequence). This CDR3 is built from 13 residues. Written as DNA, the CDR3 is TGTGCCAGTTCCCGGGGGGCTGACTACGAGCAGTACTTC. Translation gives CASSRGADYEQYF.

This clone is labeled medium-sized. CDR3: CASSPEGSAGDLETQYF. CDR3 coding DNA: TGTGCCAGCAGCCCTGAGGGATCGGCGGGCGATCTGGAGACCCAGTACTTC. This chain joins TRBV7-6 and TRBJ2-5; perhaps TRBD2 as D (5 bases). The germline gives CDR1 SGHVS, CDR2 FNYEAQ. Trimming removed 5 bases from V and 5 bases from J, with 24 bases in between. There are 17 residues in the CDR3.